The text below deals with one TCR beta chain. Which antigen it targets is not known. The sample holds no much larger clone one base away, and base qualities are not on file. The cohort comprised 666 healthy bone marrow donors. At the time of sampling, all cohort members were nominally healthy, though unrecorded immune exposures were likely present. The donor tested CMV seropositive, placing the donor among the approximately 310 seropositive members of the cohort. Every donor gave a peripheral blood sample, and the peripheral blood mononuclear cells from that sample were used for TCR beta sequencing. The Qiagen DNeasy Blood Extraction Kit was used to extract genomic DNA from the blood cell samples. This record belongs to a study of cytomegalovirus exposure and HLA in healthy donors (dated by TCRdb to 2015 to 2018). Background for the entire study: An earlier analysis of several hundred of the donors reported 276 Gb of sequence data and around 100 million unique TCR beta sequences obtained from around 190 million T cells. An early release covering 550 to 700 HLA-typed donors comprised approximately 290 gigabases of sequencing data and tens of millions of unique TCR sequences. Among the roughly 400 genotyped donors, about 83% belonged to the genetic ancestry cluster associated with self-reported Caucasian donors. The study was designed to test whether signatures of past pathogen exposure could be identified by cataloging public T cell receptors. Using immunosequencing, the study profiled T cell repertoires from about 620 subjects and related those repertoires to cytomegalovirus serostatus. A separate validation cohort of about 110 different subjects was used in addition to the approximately 610-subject first cohort. High-throughput TCR immunosequencing, statistical association of individual TCRs with disease status, and machine learning were combined to predict cytomegalovirus infection status. A later analysis re-examined previously published TCR beta repertoires from around 670 donors and added high-resolution HLA genotyping to investigate patterns of TCR occurrence. In the later analysis, no new phenotypic data were used to find candidate immune exposures; instead, reliance was placed on TCR beta sequences and their occurrence across donors. To decide whether each TCR beta V gene segment behaved as functional or pseudogenic, an earlier analysis of 587 of the donors relied on high-throughput TCR beta sequencing. Donor age, sex, ethnicity and CMV serostatus were collected together with the repertoire data. A later genetic analysis used genome-wide SNP genotypes for about 60% of the roughly 670 donors, treating that subset as a discovery cohort. All discovery cohort repertoires had been generated using a single sequencing platform. Class I and class II HLA loci were covered by the typing at four-digit resolution. Typing coverage differed by locus: A, B, C, DRB1 and DQB1 were typed in roughly 629-630 donors, DQA1 in 500 to 550, DPA1 in roughly 590, and DPB1 in 472. Four or five DR-DQ haplotypes were handled as single units for association and clustering because linkage in the cohort was strong. Among around 400 genotyped donors of the cohort, an average of approximately 200,000 unique TCR beta nucleotide sequences was sequenced per donor, of which 15% to 20% were non-productive.

CDR3 length: 19 amino acids, cysteine to phenylalanine. Solely the CDR3 DNA is kept, with 57 bases framed from the first base. Deletion took 0 bases off V and 6 bases off J, with a span of 27 bases between the germline ends. CDR1 SGHNT and CDR2 YYREEE are derived from the germline V gene (reference sequence). The library came from the immunoSEQ multiplex PCR assay. The multiplex PCR relied on a mix of 60 forward primers for TCR Vbeta segments and 13 reverse primers for TCR Jbeta segments. The CDR3 region of rearranged TCR beta genes was amplified from genomic DNA with a multiplex PCR assay. The Illumina HiSeq System was used to sequence the amplified TCR beta libraries as 87-base-pair reads. The original pipeline was this. A later analysis counted tens of millions of unique TCR beta chains across the 670 or so repertoires, and some 11 million of these chains were shared by at least two donors. A nearest-neighbor algorithm error-corrected the raw reads and collapsed the reads into unique sequences, merging closely related sequences to remove PCR and sequencing errors. CDR3 sequences were aligned to IMGT reference sequences to assign V, D and J gene segments. For a sequence to be retained, a match of at least six nucleotides to both a V gene segment and a J gene segment was required. Rearrangements were classified as productive when the CDR3 lacked stop codons and remained in frame with V and J, and all other rearrangements were classified as non-productive. CDR3 was defined according to IMGT convention as the region running from the second conserved V-encoded cysteine to the conserved J-encoded phenylalanine. The earlier analysis of some 580 of the donors excluded any sequence lacking an unambiguous match to a single V gene segment. In an earlier analysis of a few hundred of the donors, a V segment was called functional when productive rearrangements were above 56.7%, and segregating when the standard deviation between donors exceeded 5%. A statistical classification framework was built for diagnosing cytomegalovirus status from the catalog of TCR beta chain sequences. V and J gene assignment, in a later analysis, came from comparing TCR nucleotide sequences with IMGT/GENE-DB human TR gene sequences. The TCRdist pipeline was used in a later analysis to assign CDR3 sequences and most-parsimonious VDJ recombination scenarios. In a later analysis, each TCR beta chain was defined by its CDR3 amino acid sequence together with its V-gene family, and reads without a unique V-gene family were excluded. As a way to deal with suspected cross-contamination and a sequencing artifact, a later analysis dropped over 550 nucleotide sequences that were highly shared and had low generation probability. In a later analysis, a clonal expansion index for each public chain was calculated from normalized within-repertoire ranks of inferred template counts. A later analysis computed generation probabilities with a VDJ recombination model fitted to out-of-frame rearrangements, and checked the results against IGoR. Hypergeometric tests were used in a later analysis to score TCR-TCR, TCR-HLA and TCR-CMV co-occurrence, with a repertoire-size bias correction applied to the TCR pairs. False discovery rates were estimated in a later analysis by permuting HLA or CMV assignments 20 times. In a later analysis, co-occurring TCRs were grouped using DBSCAN, with TCRdist sequence similarity added in when clustering inside HLA-allele-positive subsets. Repertoires with fewer than 30,000 or more than 120,000 public chains were left out of co-occurrence clustering, as were four to six repertoires with anomalous nucleotide sharing. TCRdb retrieved this table from immuneACCESS and kept in-frame rearrangements only. Not all clones are present; in checked studies, unresolved V genes account for under half, and no reason is known for the remainder. Clonal size and the V and J genes are those of that table, whereas D and trimming came from the DNA. The sample includes about 78,000 clones, with roughly 72% observed a single time. The top ten clonotypes cover 11% of the sample.

Study-level results and caveats: A later genetic analysis associated a missense DCLRE1C variant with V-gene and J-gene trimming of TCR beta chains, and an independent cohort replicated the association. A further reported finding was that TCR beta sequences accurately predicted the HLA-A and HLA-B alleles for most subjects in the first cohort. A cluster of highly shared sequence variants was judged likely to represent a technical artifact of the sequencing pipeline. Because counts were too low, roughly 17 rarely observed V segments, including chromosome 9 orphons, were left out of the earlier analysis of 587 of the donors. In an earlier analysis of 500 to 650 of the donors, most TCR beta V segments appeared in productive rearrangements about 87% or about 30% of the time, broadly matching IMGT annotations. The study gave a list of 150 to 200 TCR beta chains associated with cytomegalovirus. Compared with equally common non-associated chains, HLA-associated TCR beta chains in a later analysis were more clonally expanded and had lower generation probabilities. The classifier was reported to diagnose cytomegalovirus status with high specificity and sensitivity in both the original and validation cohorts. Most TCR sequences were seen in very few donors, while some public TCRs were found in many individuals. Because HLA typing was unavailable for some donors at each locus, only the typed subset was used in association tests. Because the 87-base-pair reads could not distinguish some IMGT-functional V segments, including TRBV6-2 and TRBV6-3, those segments were excluded. Roughly uniform sequencing depth across donors was assumed in presence/absence analyses, although this assumption may not hold. According to a later analysis, most CMV-associated TCR beta chains appeared to be HLA-restricted, and the HLA associations seemed to be driven largely by CMV exposure. Linkage disequilibrium might explain the correlated functional status among segregating V segments, but an unknown experimental factor could not be excluded. Specific HLA alleles were associated with over 15,000 TCR beta sequences at a false discovery rate of 0.05 in a later analysis. Immune exposure information for the cohort was limited to CMV serostatus. A later genetic analysis reported fewer N-insertions in productive TCRs among donors in an Asian-associated ancestry cluster than the roughly 720-donor mean. Assigning TCR associations to individual alleles was difficult when HLA alleles, especially DR and DQ, strongly co-occurred. In a later analysis, TCR association rates were found to vary across HLA loci, with the most associated TCRs seen for DRB1 alleles and the fewest for HLA-C alleles. In vitro tests confirmed that three of the cytomegalovirus-associated TCR beta chains recognize cytomegalovirus antigens. According to the authors, the approach could potentially be generalized to other disease states and immunological phenotypes. In a later analysis, several top co-occurrence clusters were reported to appear linked to parvovirus B19, influenza, CMV and Epstein-Barr virus. Only TCR beta chains were sequenced in this cohort, and the absence of alpha or paired-chain data limited detectable features.

The specimen was PBMCs. In this chain, TRBV5-4 is recombined with TRBJ1-2, and the D gene may be TRBD1, 5 bases matching. This clonotype was sampled from a woman in her thirties or forties in good health and CMV-seropositive. The nucleotide sequence reads TGTGCCAGCAGCTTGGGAGGGACTTCGCAGGTCGGAATCGGGGATGGCTACACCTTC. This gives the protein CASSLGGTSQVGIGDGYTF. This CDR3, with the reference TRBV5-4 and TRBJ1-2 proteins standing in past its ends, gives the full variable domain ETGVTQSPTHLIKTRGQQVTLRCSSQSGHNTVSWYQQALGQGPQFIFQYYREEENGRGNFPPRFSGLQFPNYSSELNVNALELDDSALYLCASSLGGTSQVGIGDGYTFGSGTRLTVV.